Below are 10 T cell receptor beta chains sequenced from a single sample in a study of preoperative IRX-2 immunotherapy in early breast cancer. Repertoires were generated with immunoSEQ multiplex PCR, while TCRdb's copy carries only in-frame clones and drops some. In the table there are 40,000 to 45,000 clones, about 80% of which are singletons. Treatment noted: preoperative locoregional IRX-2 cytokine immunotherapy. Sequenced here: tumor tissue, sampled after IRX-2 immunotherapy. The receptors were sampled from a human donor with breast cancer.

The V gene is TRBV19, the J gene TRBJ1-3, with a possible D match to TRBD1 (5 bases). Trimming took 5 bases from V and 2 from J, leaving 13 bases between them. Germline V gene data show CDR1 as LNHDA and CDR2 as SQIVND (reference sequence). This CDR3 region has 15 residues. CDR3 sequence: CASSPHGTAGNTIYF. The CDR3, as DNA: TGTGCCAGTAGTCCCCACGGGACGGCTGGAAACACCATATATTTT.

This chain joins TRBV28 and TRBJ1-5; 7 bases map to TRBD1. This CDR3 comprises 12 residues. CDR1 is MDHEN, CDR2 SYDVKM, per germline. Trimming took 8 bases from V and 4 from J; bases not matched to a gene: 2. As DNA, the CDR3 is TGTGCCAGCCAGGGGGATAATCAGCCCCAGCATTTT. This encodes CASQGDNQPQHF.

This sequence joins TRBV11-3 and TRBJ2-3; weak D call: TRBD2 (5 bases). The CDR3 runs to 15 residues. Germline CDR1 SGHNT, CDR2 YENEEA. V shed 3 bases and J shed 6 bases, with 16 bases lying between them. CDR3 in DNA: TGTGCCAGCAGCTTGGTGGCCCACACGGGGGATACGCAGTATTTT. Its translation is CASSLVAHTGDTQYF.

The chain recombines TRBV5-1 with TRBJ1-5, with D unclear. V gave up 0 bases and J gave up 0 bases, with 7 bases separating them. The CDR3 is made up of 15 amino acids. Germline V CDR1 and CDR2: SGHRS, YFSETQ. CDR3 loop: CASSLGGISNQPQHF. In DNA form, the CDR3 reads TGCGCCAGCAGCTTGGGAGGGATTAGCAATCAGCCCCAGCATTTT.

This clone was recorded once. This CDR3 reads CAISETGFGEKLFF. The CDR3 coding sequence is TGTGCCATCAGTGAGACAGGTTTCGGCGAAAAACTGTTTTTT. The gene calls are TRBV10-3 and TRBJ1-4; D may be TRBD1 (5 bases). The CDR3 is 14 residues long. Trimming left V 2 bases short and J 8 bases short, with 12 bases between. Germline V gives CDR1 ENHRY, CDR2 SYGVKD.

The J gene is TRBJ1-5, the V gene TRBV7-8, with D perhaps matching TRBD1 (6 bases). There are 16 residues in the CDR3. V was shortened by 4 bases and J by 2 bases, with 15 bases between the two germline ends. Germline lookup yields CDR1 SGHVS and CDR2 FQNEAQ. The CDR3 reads CASSSEGGYGNQPQHF. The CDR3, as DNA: TGTGCCAGCAGCTCAGAAGGGGGGTATGGCAATCAGCCCCAGCATTTT.

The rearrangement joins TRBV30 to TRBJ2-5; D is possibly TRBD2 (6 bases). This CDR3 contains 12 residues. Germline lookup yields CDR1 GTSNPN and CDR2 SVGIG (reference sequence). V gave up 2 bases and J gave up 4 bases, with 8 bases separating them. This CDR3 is CAWSPGGETQYF. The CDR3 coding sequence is TGTGCCTGGAGTCCCGGGGGAGAGACCCAGTACTTC.

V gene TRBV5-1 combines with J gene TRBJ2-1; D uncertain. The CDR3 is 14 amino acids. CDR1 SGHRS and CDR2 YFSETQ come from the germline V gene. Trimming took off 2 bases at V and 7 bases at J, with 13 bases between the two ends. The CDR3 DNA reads TGCGCCAGCAGCTTCTCTACCCGAGATAATGAGCAGTTCTTC. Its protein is CASSFSTRDNEQFF.

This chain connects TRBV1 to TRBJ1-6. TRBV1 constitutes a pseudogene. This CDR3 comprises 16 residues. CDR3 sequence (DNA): TGCGCCAGCAGCCACCCCCGGGAACAGGCCAATCCACCCCTCCACTTT. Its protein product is CASSHPREQANPPLHF.

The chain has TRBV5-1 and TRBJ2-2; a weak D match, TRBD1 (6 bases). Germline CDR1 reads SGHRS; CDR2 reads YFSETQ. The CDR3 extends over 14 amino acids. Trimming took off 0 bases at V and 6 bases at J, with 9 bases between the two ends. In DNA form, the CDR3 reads TGCGCCAGCAGCTTGGACAGGGCCCCCGGGGAGCTGTTTTTT. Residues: CASSLDRAPGELFF.